This T cell receptor beta chain is drawn from a study of blood T cell repertoires in COVID-19. About the research overall: Sample material is recorded as cDNA or gDNA derived from T cells, B-cell-depleted T cells, or PBMCs.

This clone was found once. The table came from immunoSEQ multiplex PCR; TCRdb's copy has only in-frame clones and leaves some out. The table shows under 95,000 clones, with around 85% occurring only once. The sequencing sample was made of peripheral blood. The sequence was collected from a man aged 55-75 years with acute or convalescent COVID-19.

DNA for the CDR3: TGTGCCAGCAGCCCCCCCCCGACAAGTTCCCGGTCTGGGGCCAACGTCCTGACTTTC. Protein: CASSPPPTSSRSGANVLTF. The V call is TRBV7-8, the J call TRBJ2-6; D remains unclear. Germline V gene data show CDR1 as SGHVS and CDR2 as FQNEAQ. V was clipped by 5 bases and J by 1 base, with 21 bases between them. The CDR3 is 19 amino acids.